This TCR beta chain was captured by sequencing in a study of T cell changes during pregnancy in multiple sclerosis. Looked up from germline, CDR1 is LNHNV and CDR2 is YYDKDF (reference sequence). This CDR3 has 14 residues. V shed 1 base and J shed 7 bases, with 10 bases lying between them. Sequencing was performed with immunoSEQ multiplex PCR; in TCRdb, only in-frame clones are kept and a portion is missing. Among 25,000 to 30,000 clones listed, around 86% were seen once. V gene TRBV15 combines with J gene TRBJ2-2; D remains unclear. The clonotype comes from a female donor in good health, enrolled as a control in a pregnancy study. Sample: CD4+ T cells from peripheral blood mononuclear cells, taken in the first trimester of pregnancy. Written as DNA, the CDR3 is TGTGCCACCAGCAGAGGCCCGTTCGGCGGGGAGCTGTTTTTT. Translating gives CATSRGPFGGELFF.